The T cell receptor (beta chain) under discussion was sequenced for a study of blood T cell repertoires in COVID-19. The germline gives CDR1 MGHRA, CDR2 YSYEKL. With V trimmed by 0 bases and J by 8 bases, 17 bases remained unmatched. The CDR3 extends over 19 amino acids. Repertoires were generated with immunoSEQ multiplex PCR, while TCRdb's copy carries only in-frame clones and drops some. Among around 120,000 clones, 85% to 90% were seen once, and the ten largest hold 3.8%. The chain employs TRBV4-1 and TRBJ1-2; 11 bases map to TRBD1. The sequence was obtained from a woman between 55 and 75 years old with COVID-19, enrolled during active disease. Source material: peripheral blood. DNA of the CDR3: TGCGCCAGCAGCCAAGATCCCAATACCCGGGACAGGGGGAGGAGGGGCTACACCTTC. Encoded protein: CASSQDPNTRDRGRRGYTF.